Shown below are 7 T cell receptor beta chains from a single sample sequenced in a study of blood T cell repertoires in COVID-19. Here immunoSEQ multiplex PCR was the method, and the copy in TCRdb shows in-frame clones only, minus some. In the table there are 150,000 or so clones, around 90% of which are singletons. Sample: PBMCs or T cells enriched from blood (not recorded which). These receptors were taken from a woman between 35 and 50 years old who had been exposed to COVID-19.

V and J are TRBV5-1 and TRBJ2-7; TRBD1 matches at 10 bases. V lost 4 bases and J lost 12; bases outside the gene matches: 16. The CDR3 length is 15 residues. The germline gives CDR1 SGHRS, CDR2 YFSETQ. CDR3 amino acids: CASSPSTGTGDLMYF. DNA of the CDR3: TGCGCCAGCAGCCCCTCGACCGGGACAGGGGATCTGATGTACTTC.

The chain links TRBV12-5 to TRBJ2-7, with 11 bases matching TRBD1. Per the germline V gene, CDR1 is LGHNT and CDR2 is FRNRAP. This CDR3 has 15 amino acids. V was clipped by 2 bases and J by 7 bases; unmatched bases: 7. CDR3 DNA: TGTGCTAGTGGTTTGAAGGACAGGGGGCTAGGAGAGCAGTACTTC. Translated, it gives CASGLKDRGLGEQYF.

V and J are TRBV15 and TRBJ2-1; TRBD1 aligns across 9 bases. This CDR3 comprises 16 residues. Germline lookup yields CDR1 LNHNV and CDR2 YYDKDF (reference sequence). The V and J ends lost 1 base and 10 bases, in that order; junction bases with no gene match: 11. CDR3 protein: CATSRGRTGELLEQFF. The CDR3 region has the DNA TGTGCCACCAGCAGAGGAAGGACAGGGGAACTACTCGAGCAGTTCTTC.

This rearrangement joins TRBV15 to TRBJ2-1; 7 bases fit TRBD1. Germline V gene data show CDR1 as LNHNV and CDR2 as YYDKDF (reference sequence). Trimming at V came to 2 bases and at J to 0 bases, leaving 7 bases not matched to a gene. The length of the CDR3 is 17 residues. CDR3 in DNA: TGTGCCACCAGCAGAAGACAGGGTCCAAGCTCCTACAATGAGCAGTTCTTC. Amino acids: CATSRRQGPSSYNEQFF.

DNA for the CDR3: TGTGCCACCAGCCACCCGGGACAGGGGTTCCAAGAGACCCAGTACTTC. Translating gives CATSHPGQGFQETQYF. The chain recombines TRBV15 with TRBJ2-5; TRBD1 aligns across 10 bases. V shed 5 bases and J 1 base; nucleotides not matched to a gene: 7. There are 16 residues in the CDR3. Germline lookup yields CDR1 LNHNV and CDR2 YYDKDF (reference sequence).

The V and J genes are TRBV6-2 or TRBV6-3 and TRBJ2-1, with 8 bases lining up with TRBD2. The CDR3 is 17 residues long. Trimming removed 0 bases from V and 9 bases from J; junction bases left unmatched: 13. The germline CDR1 and CDR2 sequences are MNHEY and SVGEGT. The CDR3, as DNA: TGTGCCAGCAGTTACTCGATTTTCCAGCGGGAGAACGGTGAGCAGTTCTTC. Translated, it gives CASSYSIFQRENGEQFF.

The V gene is TRBV12-3 or TRBV12-4, the J gene TRBJ1-2, with D tentatively TRBD1 (5 bases). Trimming left V 4 bases short and J 4 bases short, with 7 bases between. The CDR3 has 12 residues. The CDR3 sequence: CASSSGFYGYTF. The CDR3 nucleotides read TGTGCCAGCAGTTCAGGGTTCTATGGCTACACCTTC.